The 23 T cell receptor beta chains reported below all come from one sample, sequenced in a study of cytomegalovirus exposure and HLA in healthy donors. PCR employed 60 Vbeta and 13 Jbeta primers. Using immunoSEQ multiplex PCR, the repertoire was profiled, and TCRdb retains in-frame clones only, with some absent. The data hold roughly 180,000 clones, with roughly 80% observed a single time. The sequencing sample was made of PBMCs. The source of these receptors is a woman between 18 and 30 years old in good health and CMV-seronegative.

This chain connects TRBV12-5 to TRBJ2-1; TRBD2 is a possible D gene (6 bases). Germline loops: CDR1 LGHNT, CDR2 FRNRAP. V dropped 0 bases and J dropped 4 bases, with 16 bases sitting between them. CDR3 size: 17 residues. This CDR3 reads CASGLVVSGEIYNEQFF. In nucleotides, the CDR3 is TGTGCTAGTGGTTTGGTAGTTAGCGGAGAGATTTACAATGAGCAGTTCTTC. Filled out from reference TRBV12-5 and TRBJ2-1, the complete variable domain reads DARVTQTPRHKVTEMGQEVTMRCQPILGHNTVFWYRQTMMQGLELLAYFRNRAPLDDSGMPKDRFSAEMPDATLATLKIQPSEPRDSAVYFCASGLVVSGEIYNEQFFGPGTRLTVL.

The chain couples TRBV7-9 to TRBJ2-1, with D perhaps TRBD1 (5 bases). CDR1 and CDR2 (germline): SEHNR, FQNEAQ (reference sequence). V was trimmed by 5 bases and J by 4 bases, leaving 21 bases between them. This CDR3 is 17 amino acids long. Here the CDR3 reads CASSPKIPIKGYNEQFF. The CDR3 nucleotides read TGTGCCAGCAGCCCAAAAATCCCGATTAAGGGGTACAATGAGCAGTTCTTC.

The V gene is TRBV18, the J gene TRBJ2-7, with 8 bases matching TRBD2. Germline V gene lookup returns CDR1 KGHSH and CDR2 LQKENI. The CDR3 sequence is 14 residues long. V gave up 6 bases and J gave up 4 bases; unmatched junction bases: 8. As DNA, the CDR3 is TGTGCCAGCTCCCCCTCGGGGGGGGCTTACGAGCAGTACTTC. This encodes CASSPSGGAYEQYF.

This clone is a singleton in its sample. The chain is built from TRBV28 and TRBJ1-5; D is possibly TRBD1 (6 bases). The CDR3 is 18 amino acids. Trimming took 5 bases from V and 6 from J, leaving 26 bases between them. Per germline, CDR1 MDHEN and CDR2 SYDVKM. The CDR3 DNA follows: TGTGCCAGCAGTCTACCCCCCTACGAGACAGGTCGACTTCAGCCCCAGCATTTT. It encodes CASSLPPYETGRLQPQHF.

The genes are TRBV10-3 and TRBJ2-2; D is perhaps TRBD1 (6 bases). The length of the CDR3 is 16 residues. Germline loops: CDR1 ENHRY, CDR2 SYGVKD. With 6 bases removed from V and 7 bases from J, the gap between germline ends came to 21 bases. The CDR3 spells CAISSTQTGSDGELFF. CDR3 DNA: TGTGCCATCAGCTCCACTCAAACAGGGTCGGACGGGGAGCTGTTTTTT.

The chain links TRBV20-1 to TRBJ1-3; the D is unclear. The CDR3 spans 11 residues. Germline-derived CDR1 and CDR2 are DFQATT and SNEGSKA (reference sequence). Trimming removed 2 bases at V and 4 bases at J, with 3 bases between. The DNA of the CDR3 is TGCAGTGCTAGAACAGGAAACACCATATATTTT. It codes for CSARTGNTIYF.

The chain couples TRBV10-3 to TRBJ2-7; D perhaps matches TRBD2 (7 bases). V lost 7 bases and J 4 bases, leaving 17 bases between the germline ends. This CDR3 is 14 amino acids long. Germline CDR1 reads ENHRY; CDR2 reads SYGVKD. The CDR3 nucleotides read TGTGCCATCACCCAAGGGGGAGGGAGTTACGAGCAGTACTTC. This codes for CAITQGGGSYEQYF.

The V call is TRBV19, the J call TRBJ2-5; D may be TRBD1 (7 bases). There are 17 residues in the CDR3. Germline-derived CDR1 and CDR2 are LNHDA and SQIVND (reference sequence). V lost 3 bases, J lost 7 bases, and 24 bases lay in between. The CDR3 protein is CASSIGGGTEREATQYF. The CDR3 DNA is TGTGCCAGTAGTATCGGTGGAGGGACAGAAAGGGAGGCGACCCAGTACTTC.

In nucleotides, the CDR3 is TGTGCCAGCAGTTTTGGGGCAAATAGCAATCAGCCCCAGCATTTT. Protein product: CASSFGANSNQPQHF. J is TRBJ1-5 and V is TRBV28, with D possibly TRBD1 on 5 matching bases. This CDR3 region has 15 residues. Trimming took 3 bases from V and 0 from J, leaving 9 bases between them. Per germline, CDR1 MDHEN and CDR2 SYDVKM. Combining the CDR3 with reference TRBV28 and TRBJ1-5 gives the whole variable domain DVKVTQSSRYLVKRTGEKVFLECVQDMDHENMFWYRQDPGLGLRLIYFSYDVKMKEKGDIPEGYSVSREKKERFSLILESASTNQTSMYLCASSFGANSNQPQHFGDGTRLSIL.

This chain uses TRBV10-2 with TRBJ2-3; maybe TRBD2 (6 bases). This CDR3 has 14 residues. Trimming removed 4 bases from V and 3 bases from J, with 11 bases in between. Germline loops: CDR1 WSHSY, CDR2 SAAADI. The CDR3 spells CASSATGATDTQYF. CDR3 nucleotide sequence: TGCGCCAGCAGTGCAACGGGAGCAACAGATACGCAGTATTTT.

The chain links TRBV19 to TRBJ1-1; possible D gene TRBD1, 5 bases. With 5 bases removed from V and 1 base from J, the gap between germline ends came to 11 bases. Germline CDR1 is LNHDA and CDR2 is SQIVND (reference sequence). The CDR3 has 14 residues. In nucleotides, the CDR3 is TGTGCCAGTAGTCAACAGGTCTGGAACACTGAAGCTTTCTTT. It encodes CASSQQVWNTEAFF.

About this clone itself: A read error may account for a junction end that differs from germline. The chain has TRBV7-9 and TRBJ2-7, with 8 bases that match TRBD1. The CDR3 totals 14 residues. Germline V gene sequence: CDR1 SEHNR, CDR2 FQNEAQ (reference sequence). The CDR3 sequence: CSSSQGQGRYEQYF. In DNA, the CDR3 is TGTTCCAGCAGCCAAGGACAGGGACGGTACGAGCAGTACTTC.

The CDR3 sequence is CSVEGASGYTDTQYF. Here the CDR3 DNA reads TGCAGCGTTGAAGGGGCTAGCGGTTACACAGATACGCAGTATTTT. The chain joins TRBV29-1 to TRBJ2-3, with 7 bases matching TRBD2. Trimming took 1 base from V and 2 from J; bases not matched to a gene: 6. This CDR3 is 15 amino acids long. CDR1 is SQVTM, CDR2 ANQGSEA, per germline.

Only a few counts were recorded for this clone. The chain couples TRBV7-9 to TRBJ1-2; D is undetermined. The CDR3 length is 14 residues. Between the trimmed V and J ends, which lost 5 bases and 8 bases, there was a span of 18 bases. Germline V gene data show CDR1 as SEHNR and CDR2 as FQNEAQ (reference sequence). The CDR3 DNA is TGTGCCAGCAGCCCCCCCGGCCGGGTACGGGGCTACACCTTC. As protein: CASSPPGRVRGYTF.

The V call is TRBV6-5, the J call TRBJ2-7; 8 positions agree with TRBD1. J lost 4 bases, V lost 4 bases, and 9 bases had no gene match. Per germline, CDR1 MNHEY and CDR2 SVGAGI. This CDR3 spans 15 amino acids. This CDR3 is CASSSPPGGIYEQYF. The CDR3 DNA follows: TGTGCCAGCAGTTCCCCCCCAGGGGGCATTTACGAGCAGTACTTC.

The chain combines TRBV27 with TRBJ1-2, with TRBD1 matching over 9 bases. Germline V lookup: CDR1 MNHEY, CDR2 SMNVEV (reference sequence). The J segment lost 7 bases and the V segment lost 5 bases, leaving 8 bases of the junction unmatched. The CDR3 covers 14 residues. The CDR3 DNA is TGTGCCAGCAGTCCCGCGGGACAGGGTCCTGGCTACACCTTC. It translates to CASSPAGQGPGYTF.

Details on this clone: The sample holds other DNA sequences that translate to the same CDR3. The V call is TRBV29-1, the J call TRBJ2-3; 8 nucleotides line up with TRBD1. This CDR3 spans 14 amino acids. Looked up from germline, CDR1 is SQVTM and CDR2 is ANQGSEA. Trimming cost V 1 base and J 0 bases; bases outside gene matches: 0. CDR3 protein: CSVEGQGSTDTQYF. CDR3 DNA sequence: TGCAGCGTTGAAGGACAGGGGAGCACAGATACGCAGTATTTT.

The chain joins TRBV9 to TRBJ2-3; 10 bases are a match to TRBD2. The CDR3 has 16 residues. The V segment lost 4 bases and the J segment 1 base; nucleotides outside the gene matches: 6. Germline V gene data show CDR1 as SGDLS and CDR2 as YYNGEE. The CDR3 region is CASSLSGRAGTDTQYF. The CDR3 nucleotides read TGTGCCAGCAGCCTCAGCGGGAGGGCCGGCACAGATACGCAGTATTTT.

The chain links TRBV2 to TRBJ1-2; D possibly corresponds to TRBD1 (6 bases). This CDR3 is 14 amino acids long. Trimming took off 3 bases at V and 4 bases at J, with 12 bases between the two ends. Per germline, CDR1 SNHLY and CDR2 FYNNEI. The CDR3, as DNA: TGTGCCAGCAGTGACCCGGACAGTTTCTATGGCTACACCTTC. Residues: CASSDPDSFYGYTF.

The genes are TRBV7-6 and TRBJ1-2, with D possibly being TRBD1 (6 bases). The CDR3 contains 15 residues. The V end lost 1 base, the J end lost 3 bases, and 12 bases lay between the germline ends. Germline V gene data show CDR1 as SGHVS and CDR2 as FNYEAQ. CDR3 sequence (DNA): TGTGCCAGCAGCTTAGGGCGGGGGCTAGACTATGGCTACACCTTC. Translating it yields CASSLGRGLDYGYTF.

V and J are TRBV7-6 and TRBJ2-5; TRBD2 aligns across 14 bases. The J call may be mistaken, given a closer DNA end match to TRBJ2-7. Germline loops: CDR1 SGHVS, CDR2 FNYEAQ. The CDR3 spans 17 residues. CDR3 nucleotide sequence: TGTGCCAGCAGCTTAATGGGACTAGCGGGAGCGACCTACGAGCAGTACTTC. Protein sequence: CASSLMGLAGATYEQYF.

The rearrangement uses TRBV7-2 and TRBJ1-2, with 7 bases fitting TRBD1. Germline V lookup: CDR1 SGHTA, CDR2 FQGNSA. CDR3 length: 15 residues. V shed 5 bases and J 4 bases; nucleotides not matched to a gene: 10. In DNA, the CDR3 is TGTGCCAGCAGCGCCCGACAGGGATCGGTCTATGGCTACACCTTC. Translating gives CASSARQGSVYGYTF.

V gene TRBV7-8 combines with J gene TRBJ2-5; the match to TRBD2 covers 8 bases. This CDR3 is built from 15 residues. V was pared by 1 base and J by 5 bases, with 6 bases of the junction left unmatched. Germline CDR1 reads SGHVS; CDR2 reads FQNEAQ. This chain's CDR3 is CASSLGAGAMETQYF. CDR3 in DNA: TGTGCCAGCAGCTTAGGAGCGGGAGCCATGGAGACCCAGTACTTC.